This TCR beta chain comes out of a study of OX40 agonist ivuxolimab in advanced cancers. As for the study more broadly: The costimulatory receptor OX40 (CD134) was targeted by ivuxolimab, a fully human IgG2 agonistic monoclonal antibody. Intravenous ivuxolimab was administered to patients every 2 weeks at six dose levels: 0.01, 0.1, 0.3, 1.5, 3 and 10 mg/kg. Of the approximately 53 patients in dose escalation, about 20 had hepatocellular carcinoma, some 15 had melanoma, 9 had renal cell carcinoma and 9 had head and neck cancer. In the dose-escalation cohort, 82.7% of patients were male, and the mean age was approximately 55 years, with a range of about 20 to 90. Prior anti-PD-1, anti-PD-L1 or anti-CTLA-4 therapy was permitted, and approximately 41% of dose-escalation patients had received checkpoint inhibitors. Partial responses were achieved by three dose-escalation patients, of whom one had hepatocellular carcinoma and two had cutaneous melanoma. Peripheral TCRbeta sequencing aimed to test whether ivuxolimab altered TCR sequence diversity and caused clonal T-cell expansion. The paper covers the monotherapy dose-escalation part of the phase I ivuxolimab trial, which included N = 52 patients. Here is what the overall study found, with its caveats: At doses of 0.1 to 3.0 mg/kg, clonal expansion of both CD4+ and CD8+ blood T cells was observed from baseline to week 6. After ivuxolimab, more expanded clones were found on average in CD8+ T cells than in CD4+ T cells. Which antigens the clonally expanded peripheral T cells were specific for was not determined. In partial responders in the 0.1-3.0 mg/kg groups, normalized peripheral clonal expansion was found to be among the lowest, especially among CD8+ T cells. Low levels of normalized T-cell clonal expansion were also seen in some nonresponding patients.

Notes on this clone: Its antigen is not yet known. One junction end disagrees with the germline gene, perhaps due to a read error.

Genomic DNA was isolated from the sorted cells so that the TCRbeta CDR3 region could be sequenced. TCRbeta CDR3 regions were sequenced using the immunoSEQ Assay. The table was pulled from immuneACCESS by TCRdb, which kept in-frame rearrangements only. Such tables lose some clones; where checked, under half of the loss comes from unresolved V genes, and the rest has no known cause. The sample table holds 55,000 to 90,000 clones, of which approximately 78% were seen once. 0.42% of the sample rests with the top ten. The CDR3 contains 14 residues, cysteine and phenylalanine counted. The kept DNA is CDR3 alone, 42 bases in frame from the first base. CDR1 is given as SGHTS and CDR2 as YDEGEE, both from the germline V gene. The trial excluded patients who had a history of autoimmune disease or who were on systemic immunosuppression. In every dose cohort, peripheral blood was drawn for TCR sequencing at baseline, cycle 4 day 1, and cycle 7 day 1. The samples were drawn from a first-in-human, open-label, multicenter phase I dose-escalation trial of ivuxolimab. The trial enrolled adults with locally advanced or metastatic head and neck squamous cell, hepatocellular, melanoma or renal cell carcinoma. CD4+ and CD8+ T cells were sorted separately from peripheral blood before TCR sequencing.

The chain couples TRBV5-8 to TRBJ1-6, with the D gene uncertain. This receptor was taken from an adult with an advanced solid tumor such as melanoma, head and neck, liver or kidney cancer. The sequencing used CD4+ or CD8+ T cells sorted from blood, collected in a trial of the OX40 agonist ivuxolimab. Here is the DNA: TGTGCCAGCAGCTGGAGGTCCTCTAATTCACCCCTCCACTTT. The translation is CASSWRSSNSPLHF.